This TCR beta chain was sequenced for a study of blood T cell repertoires in COVID-19. In the study overall: Samples taken during acute and convalescent COVID-19 were collected in the United States, Italy and Spain. The cDNA or gDNA used as material had been derived from T cells, B-cell-depleted T cells, or PBMCs.

Authors' data handling: Amplified reference gene primers provided the basis for estimating nucleated cell counts. Measured with immunoSEQ multiplex PCR; TCRdb has only the in-frame clones, and not every one. The DNA gave D and trimming, while V, J and clone size come from that table. This table has about 40,000 clones, approximately 90% appearing once. This CDR3 has 15 residues. Germline lookup yields CDR1 MGHRA and CDR2 YSYEKL. V dropped 4 bases and J dropped 1; count of bases not matched to a gene: 4. The sequencing input was peripheral blood. The receptor was isolated from a middle-aged man in a cohort sampled during active COVID-19. The chain recombines TRBV4-1 with TRBJ2-5, with 9 positions matching TRBD2. This CDR3 is CASSPCGGVQETQYF. The CDR3 bases are TGCGCCAGCAGCCCCTGCGGGGGGGTCCAAGAGACCCAGTACTTC.